These T cell receptor beta chains were read from a single sample in a study of patients with pleural tuberculosis. TCRdb reprocessed the reads with MiXCR, giving one entry per CDR3 protein. The sample holds around 50,000 distinct CDR3 sequences, 5.5% to 8% seen once. Receptors originate from a human donor with pleural tuberculosis. CDR3s include the opening cysteine and the closing phenylalanine or tryptophan. The order of the fields is V gene, clone size, D gene, J gene, CDR3 protein, CDR3 DNA. D genes are given only for firm matches. Size is omitted from some rows. Given values are once, few, many or a class for expanded clones.

TRBV29-1,NA,TRBD1,TRBJ1-1,CSTRQGNTEAFF,TGCAGCACAAGACAGGGAAACACCGAAGCTTTCTTT
TRBV20-1,many,TRBD1,TRBJ2-3,CSAPGTVDTQYF,TGCAGTGCTCCCGGGACAGTTGATACGCAGTATTTT
TRBV24-1,many,TRBD1,TRBJ2-1,CATSDPTGGKFF,TGTGCCACCAGTGACCCGACAGGGGGCAAGTTCTTC
TRBV6-1,many,NA,TRBJ1-1,CASRVGTEAFF,TGTGCCAGCAGGGTGGGCACTGAAGCTTTCTTT
TRBV24-1,many,TRBD1,TRBJ1-1,CATSDSRQGLKTEAFF,TGTGCCACCAGTGATTCGCGACAGGGTTTGAAAACTGAAGCTTTCTTT
TRBV11-1,many,NA,TRBJ1-1,CASSSPGPNTEAFF,TGTGCCAGCAGCTCCCCCGGCCCTAACACTGAAGCTTTCTTT
TRBV11-2,many,NA,TRBJ2-1,CASSLDVGPYNEQFF,TGTGCCAGCAGCTTAGATGTGGGGCCCTACAATGAGCAGTTCTTC
TRBV29-1,many,NA,TRBJ2-2,CSVLPGQSNTGELFF,TGCAGCGTCTTGCCGGGGCAGTCGAACACCGGGGAGCTGTTTTTT
TRBV7-8,many,NA,TRBJ2-5,CASSLGQTSETQYF,TGTGCCAGCAGCTTAGGGCAGACATCAGAGACCCAGTACTTC
TRBV20-1,many,TRBD1,TRBJ2-7,CSARYRGFYEQYF,TGCAGTGCTAGGTACAGGGGATTTTACGAGCAGTACTTC